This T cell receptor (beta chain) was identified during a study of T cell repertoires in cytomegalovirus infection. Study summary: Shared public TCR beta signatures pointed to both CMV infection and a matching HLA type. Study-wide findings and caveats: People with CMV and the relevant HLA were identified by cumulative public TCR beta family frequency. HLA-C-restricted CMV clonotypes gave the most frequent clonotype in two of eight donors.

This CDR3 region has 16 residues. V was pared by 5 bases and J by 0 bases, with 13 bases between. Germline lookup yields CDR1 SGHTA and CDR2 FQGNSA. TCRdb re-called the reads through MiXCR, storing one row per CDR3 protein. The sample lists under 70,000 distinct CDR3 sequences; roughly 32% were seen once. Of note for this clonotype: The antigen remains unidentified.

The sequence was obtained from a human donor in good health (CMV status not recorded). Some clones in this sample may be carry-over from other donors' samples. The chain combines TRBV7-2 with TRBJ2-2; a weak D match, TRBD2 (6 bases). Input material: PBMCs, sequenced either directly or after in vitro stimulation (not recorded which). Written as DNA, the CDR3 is TGTGCCAGCAGCCATCAGAGCGGGTCGAACACCGGGGAGCTGTTTTTT. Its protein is CASSHQSGSNTGELFF.